This is a list of T cell receptor beta chains from one sample in a study of T-cell reconstitution after alpha-beta-depleted transplantation in children. MiXCR, applied by TCRdb to the PCR reads, yields one record per CDR3 protein. The data hold more than 550,000 distinct CDR3 sequences, with roughly 10% observed a single time. The material was PBMCs from the stem cell graft donor, obtained from the stem cell graft. The receptors shown here come from a human donor who donated a stem cell graft to a child with acute myeloid leukemia. Both conserved end residues are part of each CDR3. Each record gives: D gene, clone size, J gene, V gene, CDR3 protein, CDR3 DNA. A D gene is named only where the DNA matches it firmly. Clone size is given for some rows only: seen once, a few or many times, or a class if the clone is expanded.

>.|.|TRBJ1-5|TRBV20-1
CSAKRGEPQHF
TGCAGTGCTAAGAGGGGGGAGCCCCAGCATTTT
>.|.|TRBJ1-1|TRBV7-2
CASSSGPTQTEAFF
TGTGCCAGCAGCTCCGGACCTACCCAGACTGAAGCTTTCTTT
>TRBD2|few|TRBJ2-5|TRBV2
CASVRLAGGPRGETQYF
TGTGCCAGCGTCAGACTAGCGGGAGGCCCCCGGGGAGAGACCCAGTACTTC
>.|few|TRBJ2-1|TRBV5-1
CASSLGPERVGKEQFF
TGCGCCAGCAGCTTGGGTCCAGAGAGGGTTGGCAAAGAGCAGTTCTTC
>.|.|TRBJ2-5|TRBV20-1
CSASGGTETQYF
TGCAGTGCTAGCGGGGGCACGGAGACCCAGTACTTC
>.|few|TRBJ2-3|TRBV20-1
CSETAAAADTQYF
TGCAGTGAGACAGCTGCCGCGGCAGATACGCAGTATTTT
>.|many|TRBJ2-2|TRBV5-6
CASSPDTTGELFF
TGTGCCAGCAGCCCTGACACAACCGGGGAGCTGTTTTTT
>TRBD1|many|TRBJ2-2|TRBV20-1
CSARDSRQGQGNGELFF
TGCAGTGCTAGAGATTCCCGACAGGGCCAGGGAAACGGGGAGCTGTTTTTT
>.|few|TRBJ2-2|TRBV7-3
CASSSSQGVPTGELFF
TGTGCCAGCAGTTCAAGCCAGGGAGTTCCCACCGGGGAGCTGTTTTTT
>.|many|TRBJ2-7|TRBV29-1
CSVVSYEQYF
TGCAGCGTTGTTAGTTACGAGCAGTACTTC
>TRBD2|few|TRBJ2-1|TRBV20-1
CSASWGLAGGNEQFF
TGCAGTGCTAGTTGGGGACTAGCGGGAGGCAATGAGCAGTTCTTC
>.|many|TRBJ2-1|TRBV20-1
CSANLGEQFF
TGCAGTGCGAATCTAGGGGAGCAGTTCTTC
>.|.|TRBJ1-2|TRBV7-9
CASSLFGTHYGYTF
TGTGCCAGCAGTTTATTCGGGACACACTATGGCTACACCTTC
>TRBD2|.|TRBJ2-1|TRBV2
CASSETAGGLGDEQFF
TGTGCCAGCAGTGAAACCGCGGGAGGCCTAGGGGATGAGCAGTTCTTC
>.|.|TRBJ1-5|TRBV5-6
CASSLYELRLNQPQHF
TGTGCCAGCAGCTTATATGAGCTTAGACTCAATCAGCCCCAGCATTTT
>.|.|TRBJ1-1|TRBV7-2
CASTIDRKGEAFF
TGTGCCAGCACCATAGACCGAAAAGGTGAAGCTTTCTTT
>TRBD2|few|TRBJ2-7|TRBV5-1
CASSAGLAGAPAYEQYF
TGCGCCAGCAGCGCGGGACTAGCGGGAGCTCCCGCCTACGAGCAGTACTTC
>TRBD2|few|TRBJ2-1|TRBV3-1
CASSLEITSAVLNEQFF
TGTGCCAGCAGCCTCGAGATCACTAGCGCCGTTTTGAATGAGCAGTTCTTC
>.|.|TRBJ1-2|TRBV18
CASSPLSQGGGYTF
TGTGCCAGCTCGCCGCTTAGCCAGGGCGGTGGCTACACCTTC
>TRBD2|few|TRBJ2-7|TRBV20-1
CSAPIAGGVYEQYF
TGCAGTGCTCCGATAGCGGGAGGAGTCTACGAGCAGTACTTC
>.|many|TRBJ2-1|TRBV20-1
CSARDSTAEQFF
TGCAGTGCTAGAGATAGTACGGCAGAGCAGTTCTTC
>.|many|TRBJ2-7|TRBV12-3/TRBV12-4
CASSWGVGGGYEQYF
TGTGCCAGCAGTTGGGGCGTCGGCGGCGGCTACGAGCAGTACTTC
>.|many|TRBJ2-7|TRBV15
CATSRVRGASYEQYF
TGTGCCACCAGCAGAGTACGCGGGGCCTCCTACGAGCAGTACTTC
>.|.|TRBJ2-7|TRBV15
CATSRDRPAGFYEQYF
TGTGCCACCAGCAGAGATCGCCCAGCGGGTTTCTACGAGCAGTACTTC
>.|.|TRBJ2-1|TRBV15
CATSRGPRGDEQFF
TGTGCCACCAGCAGGGGTCCTCGGGGCGATGAGCAGTTCTTC
>.|.|TRBJ1-1|TRBV12-3/TRBV12-4
CASSPGRTQRPNTEAFF
TGTGCCAGCAGTCCGGGACGGACACAGAGACCGAACACTGAAGCTTTCTTT
>TRBD2|.|TRBJ2-1|TRBV2
CASTTGGPGYNEQFF
TGTGCCAGCACCACGGGAGGGCCTGGCTACAATGAGCAGTTCTTC
>.|few|TRBJ2-1|TRBV5-1
CASSLAVSTYNEQFF
TGCGCCAGCAGCTTGGCCGTAAGTACTTACAATGAGCAGTTCTTC
>TRBD2|.|TRBJ2-1|TRBV7-2
CASSVASGGSSYNEQFF
TGTGCCAGCAGCGTAGCTAGCGGAGGAAGCTCCTACAATGAGCAGTTCTTC
>.|many|TRBJ2-6|TRBV2
CASSREGISGANVLTF
TGTGCCAGCAGCAGGGAAGGTATATCTGGGGCCAACGTCCTGACTTTC
>.|many|TRBJ2-7|TRBV20-1
CSAQVGSYEQYF
TGCAGTGCTCAAGTTGGATCTTACGAGCAGTACTTC
>.|few|TRBJ1-5|TRBV7-2
CASSPHTQGNQPQHF
TGTGCCAGCAGCCCACATACCCAAGGGAATCAGCCCCAGCATTTT
>TRBD2|.|TRBJ2-1|TRBV27
CASSSTSGLSSYNEQFF
TGTGCCAGCAGTTCGACTAGCGGGCTGAGCTCCTACAATGAGCAGTTCTTC
>TRBD1|.|TRBJ1-5|TRBV28
CASSFAKTGGRVAQHF
TGTGCCAGCAGTTTCGCTAAGACAGGGGGGAGAGTGGCCCAGCATTTT
>TRBD2|few|TRBJ2-1|TRBV20-1
CSAPRLAVREPPAAF
TGCAGTGCCCCTCGCCTAGCGGTTCGGGAACCCCCGGCGGCCTTC
>.|.|TRBJ2-5|TRBV20-1
CSARDAGSGETQYF
TGCAGTGCTAGAGATGCTGGGTCGGGAGAGACCCAGTACTTC
>TRBD1|few|TRBJ2-3|TRBV28
CASNPGQGFADTQYF
TGTGCCAGCAACCCGGGACAGGGATTCGCAGATACGCAGTATTTT
>.|.|TRBJ2-1|TRBV9
CASSVESGPYNEQFF
TGTGCCAGCAGCGTAGAAAGCGGGCCCTACAATGAGCAGTTCTTC
>TRBD2|many|TRBJ2-3|TRBV7-2
CASSLGGRADTQYF
TGTGCCAGCAGCTTAGGCGGGAGGGCAGATACGCAGTATTTT
>.|.|TRBJ1-6|TRBV12-3/TRBV12-4
CASSLGGRRKGSPLHF
TGTGCCAGCAGTTTAGGGGGGAGAAGGAAAGGTTCACCCCTCCACTTT
>.|few|TRBJ2-5|TRBV29-1
CSDTWSQRQETQYF
TGCAGCGATACCTGGTCGCAGCGACAAGAGACCCAGTACTTC